Listed here are 2 T cell receptor beta chains from one sample, sequenced in a study of T cell changes during pregnancy in multiple sclerosis. Some clones are missing from TCRdb's copy, which holds only in-frame ones; the method was immunoSEQ multiplex PCR. The sample shows 90,000 or so clones, around 94% of them seen only once. This sample comprised peripheral blood, obtained after pregnancy. These receptors were taken from a female donor in good health, enrolled as a control in a pregnancy study.

The chain couples TRBV4-1 to TRBJ2-1; 10 bases are a match to TRBD2. Germline-derived CDR1 and CDR2 are MGHRA and YSYEKL. The CDR3 runs 17 residues. V was pared by 2 bases and J by 7 bases, with 11 bases of the junction left unmatched. CDR3 residues: CASSQLSSGRALNEQFF. CDR3 in DNA: TGCGCCAGCAGCCAACTCTCGAGCGGGAGGGCCCTGAATGAGCAGTTCTTC.

This clone was counted once. The chain joins TRBV5-4 to TRBJ1-1; 7 nucleotides align to TRBD1. The junction had 8 bases not matched to a gene; V was cut back by 4 bases and J by 5 bases. This CDR3 is built from 14 residues. From germline, CDR1 is SGHNT and CDR2 YYREEE (reference sequence). The CDR3 here is CASSPDRQRTEAFF. CDR3 in DNA: TGTGCCAGCAGCCCGGACAGGCAGAGGACTGAAGCTTTCTTT.